The 28 T cell receptor beta chains listed next were all sequenced from one sample in a study of blood T cells in healthy people across ages. PCR was performed a second time for roughly 7 to 11 cycles using a sample-barcoded 5' primer and a J-beta primer mix. In TCRdb, the 5' RACE reads were re-called with MiXCR into one record per CDR3 protein. The sample yields 1,500,000 or so distinct CDR3 sequences, roughly two fifths seen once. Sequenced material: blood. The source is a woman under 30 in good health.

The sample holds a few counts of this clonotype. The chain couples TRBV10-3 to TRBJ2-3; 7 nucleotides line up with TRBD2. V trimming: 4 bases; J trimming: 1 base; junction bases outside the gene matches: 2. The CDR3 covers 14 residues. Germline V gene lookup returns CDR1 ENHRY and CDR2 SYGVKD. CDR3 region: CAISGAGGTDTQYF. For the CDR3, the DNA is TGTGCCATCAGTGGGGCGGGAGGCACAGATACGCAGTATTTT.

This chain connects TRBV19 to TRBJ2-7; possible D gene TRBD2, 5 bases. The V end was cut by 5 bases, the J end by 3 bases, with 17 bases between. CDR1 and CDR2 from the germline V gene are LNHDA and SQIVND (reference sequence). The CDR3 spans 15 residues. CDR3 nucleotides: TGTGCCAGTAGTTTCTCGGGATCCAGAATCTACGAGCAGTACTTC. It translates to CASSFSGSRIYEQYF. Looking up the rest from reference TRBV19 and TRBJ2-7 gives the full variable domain: DGGITQSPKYLFRKEGQNVTLSCEQNLNHDAMYWYRQDPGQGLRLIYYSQIVNDFQKGDIAEGYSVSREKKESFPLTVTSAQKNPTAFYLCASSFSGSRIYEQYFGPGTRLTVT.

The rearrangement links TRBV9 to TRBJ1-5; the match to TRBD1 covers 7 bases. This CDR3 region has 14 residues. Germline lookup yields CDR1 SGDLS and CDR2 YYNGEE. J gave up 6 bases and V 0 bases, and 3 bases lay outside the gene matches. DNA for the CDR3: TGTGCCAGCAGCGTAGGACAGGGAAGTCAGCCCCAGCATTTT. The encoded protein is CASSVGQGSQPQHF.

The gene calls are TRBV28 and TRBJ2-1, with TRBD2 matching over 9 bases. The CDR3 has 14 residues. J was trimmed by 4 bases and V by 7 bases; bases with no gene match: 5. Germline V gene sequence: CDR1 MDHEN, CDR2 SYDVKM. CDR3: CASNIAGEYNEQFF. The CDR3 region has the DNA TGTGCCAGCAACATAGCGGGAGAGTACAATGAGCAGTTCTTC. The variable domain in full, with the rest retrieved from reference TRBV28 and TRBJ2-1, is DVKVTQSSRYLVKRTGEKVFLECVQDMDHENMFWYRQDPGLGLRLIYFSYDVKMKEKGDIPEGYSVSREKKERFSLILESASTNQTSMYLCASNIAGEYNEQFFGPGTRLTVL.

About this clonotype: The junction departs from the called germline gene at one end, perhaps through a read error. The chain carries TRBV29-1 and TRBJ1-5; perhaps TRBD1 as D (6 bases). The CDR3 runs to 17 residues. Germline loops: CDR1 SQVTM, CDR2 ANQGSEA. CDR3 residues: CSASDRGGLRSNRPQHF. DNA of the CDR3: TGCAGCGCTTCGGACAGAGGGGGTCTTCGGAGCAATCGGCCCCAGCATTTT.

This clonotype came up a few times. This rearrangement joins TRBV7-9 to TRBJ2-1; D possibly corresponds to TRBD2 (6 bases). V was trimmed by 0 bases and J by 5 bases, leaving 8 bases between them. CDR1 SEHNR and CDR2 FQNEAQ come from the germline V gene (reference sequence). This CDR3 contains 14 residues. The CDR3, as DNA: TGTGCCAGCAGCTTAGCAGGACTAAACAATGAGCAGTTCTTC. Its translation is CASSLAGLNNEQFF.

This clonotype was detected only a few times. The chain couples TRBV27 to TRBJ1-2; D gene ambiguous. The germline CDR1 and CDR2 sequences are MNHEY and SMNVEV (reference sequence). V was cut by 4 bases and J by 5 bases, with 14 bases left in between. CDR3 length: 14 residues. The CDR3 reads CASSSTGSGYGYTF. The CDR3 DNA reads as TGTGCCAGCAGTTCTACCGGCTCTGGATATGGCTACACCTTC.

This clonotype was counted between two and nine times. This chain uses TRBV20-1 with TRBJ2-7, with D unclear. This CDR3 has 11 residues. V was pared by 6 bases and J by 3 bases, with 9 bases between. From germline, CDR1 is DFQATT and CDR2 SNEGSKA (reference sequence). CDR3 amino acids: CSASQSYEQYF. In DNA, the CDR3 is TGCAGTGCGTCCCAGAGCTACGAGCAGTACTTC.

This chain connects TRBV6-5 to TRBJ1-6; tentatively, D is TRBD1 (6 bases). Germline V gene sequence: CDR1 MNHEY, CDR2 SVGAGI. V was trimmed by 7 bases and J by 8 bases, leaving 15 bases between them. This CDR3 is 14 amino acids long. The CDR3 DNA is TGTGCCAGCACGCAGGGGTGGGTGGATTCACCCCTCCACTTT. It codes for CASTQGWVDSPLHF.

V usage is TRBV12-3 or TRBV12-4 and J usage is TRBJ1-1; no definite D call. The CDR3 covers 14 residues. V was pared by 5 bases and J by 6 bases, with 16 bases between. Here the CDR3 reads CASSPLHRMAEAFF. CDR3 nucleotide sequence: TGTGCCAGCAGTCCTCTACACAGAATGGCTGAAGCTTTCTTT.

The chain links TRBV7-2 to TRBJ1-2; unclear D gene. The germline V gene encodes CDR1 SGHTA and CDR2 FQGNSA. This CDR3 contains 14 residues. V dropped 1 base and J dropped 8 bases, with 14 bases sitting between them. The CDR3 DNA reads as TGTGCCAGCAGCTTAGGGCGACGGTCTAGGGGCTACACCTTC. It yields the protein CASSLGRRSRGYTF.

The gene calls are TRBV7-2 and TRBJ2-1, with D perhaps TRBD2 (6 bases). The CDR3 is made up of 13 amino acids. Trimming pared 4 bases from V and 10 bases from J, leaving 14 bases between. Per the germline V gene, CDR1 is SGHTA and CDR2 is FQGNSA. This CDR3 is CASSSPGLNEQFF. CDR3 bases: TGTGCCAGCAGCTCCCCGGGACTCAACGAGCAGTTCTTC.

The V gene is TRBV5-1, the J gene TRBJ2-3; possibly TRBD2 for D (6 bases). This CDR3 region has 14 residues. Germline CDR1 and CDR2: SGHRS and YFSETQ. With 1 base removed from V and 7 bases from J, the gap between germline ends came to 13 bases. The CDR3 here is CASSLSASANTQYF. As DNA, the CDR3 is TGCGCCAGCAGCTTGTCGGCTAGCGCCAATACGCAGTATTTT.

This clonotype was recorded a few times. J is TRBJ1-1 and V is TRBV6-6; 9 bases are shared with TRBD1. V lost 5 bases to trimming and J lost 3 bases; unmatched junction nucleotides: 4. Germline-derived CDR1 and CDR2 are MNHNY and SVGAGI (reference sequence). The CDR3 length is 14 residues. CDR3 DNA sequence: TGTGCCAGCAGTAGGACAGGGGTAGACACTGAAGCTTTCTTT. It is translated as CASSRTGVDTEAFF.

The chain links TRBV7-2 to TRBJ1-2; possibly TRBD1 for D (6 bases). With 5 bases removed from V and 1 base from J, the gap between germline ends came to 17 bases. Germline values: CDR1 SGHTA, CDR2 FQGNSA. CDR3 length: 16 residues. CDR3 nucleotide sequence: TGTGCCAGCAGCCTTCGGGGGCCCCCTTTTAACTATGGCTACACCTTC. This codes for CASSLRGPPFNYGYTF. The full variable domain, rest sourced from reference TRBV7-2 and TRBJ1-2, is GAGVSQSPSNKVTEKGKDVELRCDPISGHTALYWYRQSLGQGLEFLIYFQGNSAPDKSGLPSDRFSAERTGGSVSTLTIQRTQQEDSAVYLCASSLRGPPFNYGYTFGSGTRLTVV.

The DNA of the CDR3 is TGTGCCAGCGGCCGCACTTCAAGTGGTGATACGCAGTATTTT. Its protein product is CASGRTSSGDTQYF. The rearrangement links TRBV7-2 to TRBJ2-3; D is unresolved. Trimming shortened V by 8 bases and J by 6 bases, and 18 bases separated the two germline ends. The germline gives CDR1 SGHTA, CDR2 FQGNSA. The CDR3 has 14 amino acids.

This clonotype was found a few times. V gene TRBV21-1 combines with J gene TRBJ1-6; the D call in the table, TRBD1, was not verified against the DNA. TRBV21-1 is tagged as a pseudogene. The CDR3 contains 20 residues. CDR3 loop: CASSKVCGDTKEDYNSPLHF. Here the CDR3 DNA reads TGTGCCAGCAGCAAAGTATGCGGGGACACCAAGGAGGACTATAATTCACCCCTCCACTTT.

The V call is TRBV12-3 or TRBV12-4, the J call TRBJ1-4; 9 positions agree with TRBD1. The CDR3 covers 17 residues. The J segment lost 2 bases and the V segment lost 5 bases, leaving 9 bases of the junction unmatched. CDR3 amino acids: CASSRGTGFLTNEKLFF. In DNA form, the CDR3 reads TGTGCCAGCAGTCGCGGGACAGGGTTTCTGACTAATGAAAAACTGTTTTTT.

There are a few counts of this clonotype. The DNA for the CDR3 is TGTGCCAGCAGCGTAAGACTAGCCAACAATGAGCAGTTCTTC. It specifies CASSVRLANNEQFF. The chain links TRBV9 to TRBJ2-1; 7 bases align to TRBD2. In germline, CDR1 is SGDLS, CDR2 YYNGEE. Germline trimming cut 1 base from V and 5 bases from J; bases unmatched to any gene: 3. The CDR3 totals 14 residues.

The rearrangement uses TRBV2 and TRBJ2-7; the match to TRBD1 covers 7 bases. The CDR3 spans 12 residues. V lost 9 bases and J lost 1; bases outside the gene matches: 3. Germline V gene lookup returns CDR1 SNHLY and CDR2 FYNNEI. The CDR3 protein is CARQGKSYEQYF. CDR3 in DNA: TGTGCCAGACAGGGGAAGTCCTACGAGCAGTACTTC.

This clonotype occurred once. This sequence joins TRBV28 and TRBJ2-5, with 7 nucleotides matching TRBD2. V shed 3 bases and J 11 bases; nucleotides not matched to a gene: 18. The CDR3 consists of 16 residues. Per the germline V gene, CDR1 is MDHEN and CDR2 is SYDVKM. The CDR3 sequence: CASSLGGINPRNEQYF. The CDR3 DNA follows: TGTGCCAGCAGTTTGGGGGGGATAAACCCTAGGAATGAGCAGTACTTC. Complete variable domain (other parts from reference TRBV28 and TRBJ2-5): DVKVTQSSRYLVKRTGEKVFLECVQDMDHENMFWYRQDPGLGLRLIYFSYDVKMKEKGDIPEGYSVSREKKERFSLILESASTNQTSMYLCASSLGGINPRNEQYFGPGTRLLVL.

The CDR3: CASSSNQGPSTDTQYF. CDR3 nucleotides: TGTGCCAGCAGCTCCAACCAGGGGCCTAGCACAGATACGCAGTATTTT. The rearrangement joins TRBV7-9 to TRBJ2-3, with TRBD1 as a possible D gene (6 bases). Between the trimmed V and J ends, which lost 4 bases and 0 bases, there was a span of 14 bases. The CDR3 spans 16 residues. Germline values: CDR1 SEHNR, CDR2 FQNEAQ (reference sequence).

This clonotype was counted between two and nine times. The chain uses TRBV28 and TRBJ2-4, with a tentative D call TRBD2 (6 bases). Germline V lookup: CDR1 MDHEN, CDR2 SYDVKM. Trimming cost V 5 bases and J 13 bases, with 24 bases left between them. This CDR3 has 15 residues. CDR3 sequence: CASSTTGEDLGEQYF. The CDR3 DNA reads as TGTGCCAGCAGTACGACGGGAGAAGACCTAGGGGAGCAGTACTTC. Drawing the rest from reference TRBV28 and TRBJ2-4, the complete variable domain is DVKVTQSSRYLVKRTGEKVFLECVQDMDHENMFWYRQDPGLGLRLIYFSYDVKMKEKGDIPEGYSVSREKKERFSLILESASTNQTSMYLCASSTTGEDLGEQYFGAGTRLSVL.

This clonotype was detected only a few times. The CDR3 bases are TGTGCCACCGGGGAAGAGTGCGGAGACTATGGCTACACCTTC. Translating gives CATGEECGDYGYTF. J is TRBJ1-2 and V is TRBV6-1; D ambiguous. The CDR3 is 14 residues long. The V gene lost 10 bases and the J gene lost 3 bases, with 18 bases spanning the gap. Germline V gene data show CDR1 as MNHNS and CDR2 as SASEGT.

Details on this clonotype: This may be a read error, as it is one base from a much larger clone. The chain recombines TRBV7-2 with TRBJ2-7; possibly TRBD2 for D (7 bases). V was cut by 1 base and J by 7 bases, with 17 bases left in between. This CDR3 has 15 amino acids. Germline lookup yields CDR1 SGHTA and CDR2 FQGNSA. CDR3 residues: CASSLVQGLYNEQYF. CDR3 DNA sequence: TGTGCCAGCAGCTTAGTACAGGGACTATACAATGAGCAGTACTTC. Variable domain in full (rest from reference TRBV7-2 and TRBJ2-7): GAGVSQSPSNKVTEKGKDVELRCDPISGHTALYWYRQSLGQGLEFLIYFQGNSAPDKSGLPSDRFSAERTGGSVSTLTIQRTQQEDSAVYLCASSLVQGLYNEQYFGPGTRLTVT.

This chain joins TRBV29-1 and TRBJ1-5; no clear D gene. Trimming cost V 4 bases and J 4 bases, with 11 bases left between them. In germline, CDR1 is SQVTM, CDR2 ANQGSEA. CDR3 length equals 13 residues. The CDR3 here is CSVGRNPNQPQHF. The CDR3 DNA is TGCAGCGTTGGCCGGAACCCGAATCAGCCCCAGCATTTT.

The count of this clonotype is one. This chain connects TRBV30 to TRBJ2-7; the match to TRBD1 covers 10 bases. This CDR3 comprises 17 residues. Trimming cost V 3 bases and J 3 bases; bases outside gene matches: 14. Germline V gene lookup returns CDR1 GTSNPN and CDR2 SVGIG (reference sequence). This CDR3 is CAWSRKPGQGLDYEQYF. The CDR3 DNA is TGTGCCTGGAGCCGAAAACCGGGACAGGGGTTGGACTACGAGCAGTACTTC. Full variable domain (rest looked up from reference TRBV30 and TRBJ2-7): SQTIHQWPATLVQPVGSPLSLECTVEGTSNPNLYWYRQAAGRGLQLLFYSVGIGQISSEVPQNLSASRPQDRQFILSSKKLLLSDSGFYLCAWSRKPGQGLDYEQYFGPGTRLTVT.

The CDR3 is CASSQSGTINEQYF. CDR3 DNA sequence: TGTGCCAGCAGCCAGTCCGGGACCATCAATGAGCAGTACTTC. This rearrangement joins TRBV3-1 to TRBJ2-7; TRBD1 or TRBD2 may be the D gene (5 bases each). Trimming shortened V by 3 bases and J by 7 bases, and 16 bases separated the two germline ends. Germline assignment: CDR1 LGHDT and CDR2 YNNKEL (reference sequence). The CDR3 totals 14 residues.